The following is a T cell receptor (beta chain) sequence with its context. This clonotype was detected a few times. What this receptor recognizes is not known. No base qualities exist here, and no much larger clone lies one base off it. These data belong to a study of patients and donors after allogeneic stem cell transplantation (dated by TCRdb to about 2020). Reading the germline V gene gives CDR1 LGHNA and CDR2 YSLEER. The trim is 1 base for V and 10 bases for J, with a gap of 8 bases between the germline ends. Its CDR3 holds 13 amino acids, cysteine through phenylalanine. Of the read, only the CDR3 DNA is kept; its 39 bases are in frame from base 1. The library was prepared using RT-PCR. The instrument given in TCRdb is NextSeq 550. The public reads were quality trimmed at Q25 with fastp and then assembled into clones with MiXCR by TCRdb, keeping productive beta chains. One record per CDR3 amino acid sequence lists the most common genes and DNA. In all, the sample holds more than 150,000 distinct CDR3 sequences, and around two fifths of those were seen once. The ten largest clones capture about 35% of the sample.

This sequence uses TRBV4-3 and TRBJ1-6; the D gene is not confidently resolved. Sequenced: blood, either unsorted or a sorted T cell fraction (not recorded which). The TCR was taken from a human donor who was either an allogeneic HSCT recipient or a stem cell or donor lymphocyte infusion donor (not recorded which). It is not recorded whose cells these are; they may come from a transplant donor. This receptor carries the CDR3 CASSQGLGSPLHF. DNA sequence: TGCGCCAGCAGCCAAGGGTTAGGATCACCCCTCCACTTT.